This entry lists 22 T cell receptor beta chains sequenced from one sample in a study of cytomegalovirus exposure and HLA in healthy donors. The primer mix had 60 Vbeta and 13 Jbeta primers. Data came from immunoSEQ multiplex PCR; TCRdb stores just in-frame clones and leaves some out. Of some 270,000 clones in the sample, approximately 80% were seen once. The sample taken for sequencing was PBMCs. The receptor set was obtained from a girl aged 2-10 years in good health and CMV-seronegative.

This rearrangement joins TRBV18 to TRBJ2-7; TRBD2 matches 12 bases. CDR1 is KGHSH, CDR2 LQKENI, per germline. V lost 5 bases, J lost 2 bases, and 13 bases stayed unmatched. CDR3 length: 18 amino acids. CDR3 region: CASSTTSGRTAKAYEQYF. The CDR3 DNA reads as TGTGCCAGCTCAACAACTAGCGGGAGGACCGCCAAAGCCTACGAGCAGTACTTC.

The chain carries TRBV5-1 and TRBJ2-2; 7 bases map to TRBD1. CDR1 is SGHRS, CDR2 YFSETQ, per germline. V lost 0 bases, J lost 2 bases, and 7 bases stayed unmatched. CDR3 length: 17 amino acids. The CDR3 loop reads CASSLALQGLNTGELFF. The CDR3 nucleotides read TGCGCCAGCAGCTTGGCCCTACAGGGGCTAAACACCGGGGAGCTGTTTTTT.

The rearrangement links TRBV28 to TRBJ1-2; D is uncertain. Germline V gene lookup returns CDR1 MDHEN and CDR2 SYDVKM. Trimming took 2 bases from V and 14 from J, leaving 21 bases between them. CDR3 length: 14 residues. CDR3: CASSLLLETYPATF. CDR3 coding DNA: TGTGCCAGCAGTTTACTCCTAGAAACTTATCCGGCTACCTTC.

The rearrangement uses TRBV6-5 and TRBJ2-1, with a tentative D call TRBD1 (5 bases). The CDR3 sequence is 15 residues long. V was shortened by 6 bases and J by 3 bases, with 15 bases between the two germline ends. Germline lookup yields CDR1 MNHEY and CDR2 SVGAGI. The CDR3 is CASRLDREYYNEQFF. In DNA, the CDR3 is TGTGCCAGCAGGCTAGACAGAGAATACTACAATGAGCAGTTCTTC.

V usage is TRBV7-3 and J usage is TRBJ2-1; D gene unclear. Trimming took off 4 bases at V and 5 bases at J, with 15 bases between the two ends. Germline CDR1 and CDR2: SGHTA and FQGTGA. This CDR3 spans 15 amino acids. The CDR3 spells CASSSKRAFDNEQFF. CDR3 in DNA: TGTGCCAGCAGCTCGAAGCGAGCCTTTGACAATGAGCAGTTCTTC.

V and J are TRBV27 and TRBJ2-5, with 7 bases fitting TRBD2. The J call is in doubt because the DNA end fits TRBJ2-7 better. The germline V gene encodes CDR1 MNHEY and CDR2 SMNVEV (reference sequence). The CDR3 is 14 amino acids. The CDR3 loop reads CASSLVGRTYEQYF. The DNA for the CDR3 is TGTGCCAGCAGTTTAGTCGGGAGGACCTACGAGCAGTACTTC.

This clone was found a few times. This chain connects TRBV11-2 to TRBJ2-5, with D tentatively TRBD1 (6 bases). The V gene lost 5 bases and the J gene lost 4 bases, with 11 bases spanning the gap. The CDR3 runs to 13 residues. Germline loops: CDR1 SGHAT, CDR2 FQNNGV. CDR3 sequence reads: CASSGDITETQYF. CDR3 DNA: TGTGCCAGCAGCGGGGACATCACAGAGACCCAGTACTTC.

This clone was counted only a few times. The gene calls are TRBV28 and TRBJ1-1; the D is unclear. CDR1 and CDR2 (germline): MDHEN, SYDVKM. Trimming stripped 5 bases from V and 4 bases from J, with 14 bases between. This CDR3 comprises 14 residues. The CDR3: CASSPYLEGTEAFF. The CDR3, as DNA: TGTGCCAGCAGTCCGTACCTCGAGGGCACTGAAGCTTTCTTT.

The chain couples TRBV19 to TRBJ2-1; 11 nucleotides agree with TRBD2. Per the germline V gene, CDR1 is LNHDA and CDR2 is SQIVND (reference sequence). Trimming took 5 bases from V and 7 from J; bases not matched to a gene: 7. The CDR3 is made up of 15 amino acids. The CDR3: CASSDLVAGGNEQFF. CDR3 DNA sequence: TGTGCCAGTAGTGATCTGGTAGCGGGGGGGAATGAGCAGTTCTTC.

The chain's CDR3 is CASSLAGTSETSTDTQYF. The CDR3, as DNA: TGTGCCAGCAGTCTCGCCGGGACTAGCGAGACTAGCACAGATACGCAGTATTTT. The gene calls are TRBV28 and TRBJ2-3, with 10 bases that match TRBD2. The germline V gene has CDR1 MDHEN and CDR2 SYDVKM. This CDR3 contains 18 residues. V was pared by 5 bases and J by 0 bases, with 11 bases of the junction left unmatched. Drawing the rest from reference TRBV28 and TRBJ2-3, the complete variable domain is DVKVTQSSRYLVKRTGEKVFLECVQDMDHENMFWYRQDPGLGLRLIYFSYDVKMKEKGDIPEGYSVSREKKERFSLILESASTNQTSMYLCASSLAGTSETSTDTQYFGPGTRLTVL.

This clone was counted a single time. The chain carries TRBV5-1 and TRBJ2-1, with D tentatively TRBD1 (7 bases). Looked up from germline, CDR1 is SGHRS and CDR2 is YFSETQ. Trimming removed 2 bases at V and 8 bases at J, with 23 bases between. This CDR3 has 17 residues. Written as DNA, the CDR3 is TGCGCCAGCAGCTTCGGCAGGGGGGCGGTTAGTGGGCATGAGCAGTTCTTC. It yields the protein CASSFGRGAVSGHEQFF.

V usage is TRBV7-3 and J usage is TRBJ2-1, with 7 bases fitting TRBD2. CDR3 length: 17 amino acids. Per germline, CDR1 SGHTA and CDR2 FQGTGA. With V trimmed by 5 bases and J by 5 bases, 15 bases remained unmatched. CDR3 coding DNA: TGTGCCAGCAGCCGCAGTGGGGGAGGGCGGGAGAACAATGAGCAGTTCTTC. This gives the protein CASSRSGGGRENNEQFF. The full variable domain, rest sourced from reference TRBV7-3 and TRBJ2-1, is GAGVSQTPSNKVTEKGKYVELRCDPISGHTALYWYRQSLGQGPEFLIYFQGTGAADDSGLPNDRFFAVRPEGSVSTLKIQRTERGDSAVYLCASSRSGGGRENNEQFFGPGTRLTVL.

DNA for the CDR3: TGTGCCAGCAGCTTTAGTATAGAGACTAATGAAAAACTGTTTTTT. It yields the protein CASSFSIETNEKLFF. The chain uses TRBV7-3 and TRBJ1-4; D call uncertain. Trimming left V 3 bases short and J 2 bases short, with 10 bases between. This CDR3 region has 15 residues. Germline values: CDR1 SGHTA, CDR2 FQGTGA.

The chain carries TRBV19 and TRBJ1-1; a weak D match, TRBD1 (6 bases). The length of the CDR3 is 15 residues. Looked up from germline, CDR1 is LNHDA and CDR2 is SQIVND (reference sequence). V was pared by 7 bases and J by 0 bases, with 15 bases between. CDR3: CASKRRDTMNTEAFF. Here the CDR3 DNA reads TGTGCCAGTAAAAGACGGGACACCATGAACACTGAAGCTTTCTTT.

The rearrangement links TRBV30 to TRBJ1-4; no firm D call. Trimming cost V 4 bases and J 7 bases, with 13 bases left between them. CDR3 length: 13 amino acids. Germline values: CDR1 GTSNPN, CDR2 SVGIG (reference sequence). The CDR3: CAWNPDRGEKLFF. CDR3 DNA: TGTGCCTGGAATCCGGACCGGGGTGAAAAACTGTTTTTT. Using reference TRBV30 and TRBJ1-4 for the parts outside the CDR3, the full variable domain is SQTIHQWPATLVQPVGSPLSLECTVEGTSNPNLYWYRQAAGRGLQLLFYSVGIGQISSEVPQNLSASRPQDRQFILSSKKLLLSDSGFYLCAWNPDRGEKLFFGSGTQLSVL.

This chain uses TRBV7-6 with TRBJ2-7, with D perhaps TRBD1 (5 bases). The CDR3 covers 14 residues. With 1 base removed from V and 6 bases from J, the gap between germline ends came to 13 bases. CDR1 SGHVS and CDR2 FNYEAQ come from the germline V gene. Here the CDR3 DNA reads TGTGCCAGCAGCTTAGAACCCCTCCAGGGCGAGCAGTACTTC. It specifies CASSLEPLQGEQYF.

The J gene is TRBJ2-2, the V gene TRBV7-9; D call uncertain. This CDR3 contains 16 residues. CDR1 is SEHNR, CDR2 FQNEAQ, per germline (reference sequence). V was clipped by 3 bases and J by 0 bases, with 11 bases between them. CDR3 loop: CASSLEHQTNTGELFF. The CDR3 DNA reads as TGTGCCAGCAGCTTGGAGCATCAAACGAACACCGGGGAGCTGTTTTTT.

The chain employs TRBV6-5 and TRBJ1-6; 9 positions agree with TRBD1. J was trimmed by 8 bases and V by 6 bases; bases with no gene match: 5. CDR1 and CDR2 (germline): MNHEY, SVGAGI. The CDR3 runs 14 residues. The CDR3: CASRLWTGDSPLHF. The CDR3 DNA reads as TGTGCCAGCAGGCTTTGGACAGGGGATTCACCCCTCCACTTT.

This clone was seen just once. CDR3 in amino acids: CASSDGTGVREQFF. The CDR3 DNA is TGTGCCAGCAGTGACGGGACAGGGGTCCGGGAGCAGTTCTTC. This chain joins TRBV6-4 and TRBJ2-1; 10 nucleotides align to TRBD1. Losses at the gene ends were 2 bases for V and 10 bases for J; bases not matched to a gene: 5. This CDR3 is built from 14 residues. In germline, CDR1 is MRHNA, CDR2 SNTAGT.

The chain is built from TRBV6-6 and TRBJ1-1, with unresolved D. Between the trimmed V and J ends, which lost 4 bases and 1 base, there was a span of 7 bases. Looked up from germline, CDR1 is MNHNY and CDR2 is SVGAGI (reference sequence). The CDR3 runs to 13 residues. CDR3 DNA sequence: TGTGCCAGCAGTTTATACAGGAACACTGAAGCTTTCTTT. It encodes CASSLYRNTEAFF.

The chain carries TRBV18 and TRBJ2-4; maybe TRBD1 (5 bases). The CDR3 is 14 amino acids. CDR1 KGHSH and CDR2 LQKENI come from the germline V gene. The V gene lost 3 bases and the J gene lost 9 bases, with 15 bases spanning the gap. The CDR3 spells CASSPGSFQGIQYF. The CDR3 bases are TGTGCCAGCTCACCGGGGTCCTTCCAGGGCATTCAGTACTTC.

The chain joins TRBV19 to TRBJ2-1; 12 bases map to TRBD2. The CDR3 spans 16 residues. Trimming cost V 3 bases and J 7 bases; bases outside gene matches: 7. Germline V lookup: CDR1 LNHDA, CDR2 SQIVND (reference sequence). The CDR3 DNA reads as TGTGCCAGTAGTATGAGGGTGACTAGCGGGAGAAATGAGCAGTTCTTC. This sequence encodes CASSMRVTSGRNEQFF.